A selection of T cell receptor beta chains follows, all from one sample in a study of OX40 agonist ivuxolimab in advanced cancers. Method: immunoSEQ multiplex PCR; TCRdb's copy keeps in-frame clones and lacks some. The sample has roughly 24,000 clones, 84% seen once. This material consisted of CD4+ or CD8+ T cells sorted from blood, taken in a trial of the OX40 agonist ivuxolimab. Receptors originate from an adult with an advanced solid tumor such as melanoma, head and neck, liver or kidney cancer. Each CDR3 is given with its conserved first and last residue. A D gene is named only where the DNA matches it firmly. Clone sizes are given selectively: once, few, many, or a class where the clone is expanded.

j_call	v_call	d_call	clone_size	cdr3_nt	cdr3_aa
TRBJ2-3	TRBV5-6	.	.	TGTGCCAGCAGCTCCATAGCAGGAGATACGCAGTATTTT	CASSSIAGDTQYF
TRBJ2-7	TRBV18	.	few	TGTGCCAGCTCACCACTTACGGCTAGGCAAGGGGAGCAGTACTTC	CASSPLTARQGEQYF
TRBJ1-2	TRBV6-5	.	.	TGTGCCAGCAGTTATCAAGGGTTGAACCTTAACTATGGCTACACCTTC	CASSYQGLNLNYGYTF
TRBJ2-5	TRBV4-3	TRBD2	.	TGCGCCAGCAGCCAAGATTGGGGGGGGCAAGAGACCCAGTACTTC	CASSQDWGGQETQYF
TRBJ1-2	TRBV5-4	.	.	TGTGCCGGATACAGGGCGCCTTATGGCTACACCTTC	CAGYRAPYGYTF
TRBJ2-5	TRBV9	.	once	TGTGCCAGCAATAGTCGGGGGGCCCAAGAGACCCAGTACTTC	CASNSRGAQETQYF
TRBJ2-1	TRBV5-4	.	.	TGTGCCAGCAGCTTTGCGCTAGTCAATGAGCAGTTCTTC	CASSFALVNEQFF
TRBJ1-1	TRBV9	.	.	TGTGCCAGCAGCGTAGGTGCAAGGGTTGGTTCAACTGAAGCTTTCTTT	CASSVGARVGSTEAFF
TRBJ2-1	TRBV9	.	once	TGTGCCAGCAGCGTAGCTCCGGCCTACAATGAGCAGTTCTTC	CASSVAPAYNEQFF
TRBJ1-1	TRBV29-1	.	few	TGCAGCTCATCTCCTGGAGCGGTTACCACTGAAGCTTTCTTT	CSSSPGAVTTEAFF
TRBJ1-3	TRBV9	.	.	TGTGCCAGCAGCGTAACCCCTTTAGGGGCTGGAAACACCATATATTTT	CASSVTPLGAGNTIYF
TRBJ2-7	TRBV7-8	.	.	TGTGCCAGCAGCTTAGCAGGCAGCTCCTACGAGCAGTACTTC	CASSLAGSSYEQYF
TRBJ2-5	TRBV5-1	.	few	TGCGCCAGCAGACACCCCTTAGGGGTCCAAGAGACCCAGTACTTC	CASRHPLGVQETQYF
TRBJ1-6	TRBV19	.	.	TGTGCCAGTAGTATAGTGAACTCCTACAATTCACCCCTCCACTTT	CASSIVNSYNSPLHF
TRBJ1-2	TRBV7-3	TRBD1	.	TGTGCCAGCAGCAAAGGACAGGGGATTGGCTACACCTTC	CASSKGQGIGYTF
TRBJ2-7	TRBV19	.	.	TGTGCCAGTAAGTTCTCGCGGGGAACCTACGAGCAGTACTTC	CASKFSRGTYEQYF
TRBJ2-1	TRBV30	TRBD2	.	TGTGCCTGGAGTTTGCTAGCGGGAACCTACAATGAGCAGTTCTTC	CAWSLLAGTYNEQFF
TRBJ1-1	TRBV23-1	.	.	TGCGCCAGCAGCCCTCAGAGGAACACTGAAGCTTTCTTT	CASSPQRNTEAFF
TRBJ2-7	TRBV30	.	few	TGTGCCTGGAGTCCTTATTACTACGAGCAGTACTTC	CAWSPYYYEQYF
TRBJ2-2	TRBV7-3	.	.	TGTGCCAGCAGCTTAGCGATGGCTAGCCAGGACCCCGGGGAGCTGTTTTTT	CASSLAMASQDPGELFF
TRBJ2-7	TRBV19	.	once	TGTGCCAGTAGTGGAGGGACTACAGGGGGAAAACTCTACGAGCAGTACTTC	CASSGGTTGGKLYEQYF
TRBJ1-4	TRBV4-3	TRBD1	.	TGCGCCAGCAGCCCTGGACAGGGACGTGAAAAACTGTTTTTT	CASSPGQGREKLFF
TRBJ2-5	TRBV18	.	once	TGTGCCAGCTCCCCCCCGGGGGAAGGAGAGACCCAGTACTTC	CASSPPGEGETQYF
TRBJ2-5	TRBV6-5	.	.	TGTGCCAGCAGGGAACCCACTAGCTTACAAGAGACCCAGTACTTC	CASREPTSLQETQYF
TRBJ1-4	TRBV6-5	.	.	TGTGCCAGCAGGTCAGGTGGTTTTAACGAAAAACTGTTTTTT	CASRSGGFNEKLFF
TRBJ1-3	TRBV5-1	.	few	TGCGCCAGCAGCGGGTCCGGGACTCGAGTTGAAGGAAACACCATATATTTT	CASSGSGTRVEGNTIYF
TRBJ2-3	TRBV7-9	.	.	TGTGCCAGCAGGAAGGACGGAAACACAGATACGCAGTATTTT	CASRKDGNTDTQYF
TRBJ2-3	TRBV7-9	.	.	TGTGCCAGCAGCTTACCTGGGACAGATACGCAGTATTTT	CASSLPGTDTQYF
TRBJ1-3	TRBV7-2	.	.	TGTGCCAGCAGCTTAGACAGCCCTGGAAACACCATATATTTT	CASSLDSPGNTIYF
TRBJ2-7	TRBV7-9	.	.	TGTGCCAGCAGCCCACCCTCCTCAAAATCCTACGAGCAGTACTTC	CASSPPSSKSYEQYF
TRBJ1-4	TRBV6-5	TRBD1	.	TGTGCCAGCAGTTCCGGGGACAGGGGGCATGAAAAACTGTTTTTT	CASSSGDRGHEKLFF
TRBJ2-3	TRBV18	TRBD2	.	TGTGCCAGCTCACTGTCTCGGCCTAGCGGAGGCACAGATACGCAGTATTTT	CASSLSRPSGGTDTQYF
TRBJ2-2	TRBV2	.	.	TGTGCCAGCATGCCGGAGAACACCGGGGAGCTGTTTTTT	CASMPENTGELFF
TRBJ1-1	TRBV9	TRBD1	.	TGTGCCAGCCGCACGGGCACAGGGGACACTGAAGCTTTCTTT	CASRTGTGDTEAFF
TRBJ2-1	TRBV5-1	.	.	TGCGCCAGCAGCTTCCAGACGAGCTCCTACAATGAGCAGTTCTTC	CASSFQTSSYNEQFF
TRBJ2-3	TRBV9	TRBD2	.	TGTGCCAGCAGCGTGAGCGGGAGGCCAGATACGCAGTATTTT	CASSVSGRPDTQYF
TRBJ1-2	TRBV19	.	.	TGTGCCAGTAGTATGTCACAGGGAACAGTCGGTGGCTACACCTTC	CASSMSQGTVGGYTF
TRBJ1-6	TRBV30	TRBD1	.	TGTGCCTGGCAAACAGGGGGCGCTGAATCACCCCTCCACTTT	CAWQTGGAESPLHF
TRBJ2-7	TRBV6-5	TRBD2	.	TGTGCCAGCAGTAGCGGGAGATCATACGAGCAGTACTTC	CASSSGRSYEQYF
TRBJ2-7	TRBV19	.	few	TGTGCCAGTAAGAGGGGGAGGGCCGGAGACTCCTACGAGCAGTACTTC	CASKRGRAGDSYEQYF